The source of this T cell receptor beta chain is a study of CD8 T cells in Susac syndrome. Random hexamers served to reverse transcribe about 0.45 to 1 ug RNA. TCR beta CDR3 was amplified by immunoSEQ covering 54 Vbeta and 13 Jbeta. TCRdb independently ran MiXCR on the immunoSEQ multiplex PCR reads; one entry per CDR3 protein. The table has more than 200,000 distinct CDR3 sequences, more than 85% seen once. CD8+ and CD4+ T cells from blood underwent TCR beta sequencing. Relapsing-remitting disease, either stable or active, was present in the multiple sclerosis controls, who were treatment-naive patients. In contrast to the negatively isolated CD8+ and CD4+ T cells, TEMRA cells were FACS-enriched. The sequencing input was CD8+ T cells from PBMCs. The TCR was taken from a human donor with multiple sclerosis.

CDR3 in amino acids: CASSQGIRGLLGYTF. CDR3 in DNA: TGTGCCAGCAGCCAAGGCATTAGAGGGTTGCTAGGCTACACCTTC. The chain employs TRBV3-1 and TRBJ1-2; D is undetermined. This CDR3 has 15 residues. Trimming stripped 1 base from V and 8 bases from J, with 17 bases between. CDR1 LGHDT and CDR2 YNNKEL come from the germline V gene (reference sequence).